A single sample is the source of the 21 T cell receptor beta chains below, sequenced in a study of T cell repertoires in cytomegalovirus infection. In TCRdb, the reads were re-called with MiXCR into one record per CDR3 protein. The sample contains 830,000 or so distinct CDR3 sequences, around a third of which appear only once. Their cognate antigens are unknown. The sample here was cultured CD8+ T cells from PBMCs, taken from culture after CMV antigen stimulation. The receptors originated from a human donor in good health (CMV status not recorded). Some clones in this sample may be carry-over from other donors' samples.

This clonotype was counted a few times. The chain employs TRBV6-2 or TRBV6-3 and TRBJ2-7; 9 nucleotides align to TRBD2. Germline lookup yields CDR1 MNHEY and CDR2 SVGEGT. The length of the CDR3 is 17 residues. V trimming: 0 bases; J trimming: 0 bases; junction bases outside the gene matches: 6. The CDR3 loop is CASSYSRLAGHSYEQYV. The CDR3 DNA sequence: TGTGCCAGCAGTTACTCGCGGCTAGCGGGGCACTCCTACGAGCAGTACGTC.

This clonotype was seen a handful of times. The CDR3 is CASSVAGEQGDQPQHF. DNA of the CDR3: TGTGCCAGCAGCGTCGCGGGGGAGCAGGGGGATCAGCCCCAGCATTTT. The gene calls are TRBV12-3 or TRBV12-4 and TRBJ1-5; TRBD1 matches 7 bases. The CDR3 has 16 amino acids. Trimming cost V 6 bases and J 5 bases; bases outside gene matches: 13.

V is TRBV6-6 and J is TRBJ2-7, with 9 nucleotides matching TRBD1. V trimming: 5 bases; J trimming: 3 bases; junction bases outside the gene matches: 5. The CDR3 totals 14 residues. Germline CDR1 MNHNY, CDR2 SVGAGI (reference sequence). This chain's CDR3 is CASSEWTGVYEQYV. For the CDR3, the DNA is TGTGCCAGCAGTGAGTGGACAGGGGTCTACGAGCAGTACGTC.

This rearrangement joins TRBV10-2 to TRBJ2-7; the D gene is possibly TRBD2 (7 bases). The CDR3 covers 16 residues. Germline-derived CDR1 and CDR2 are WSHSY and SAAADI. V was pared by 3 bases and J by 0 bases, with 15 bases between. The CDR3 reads CASSDWGGQTSYEQYF. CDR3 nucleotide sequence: TGCGCCAGCAGTGATTGGGGGGGACAAACCTCCTACGAGCAGTACTTC.

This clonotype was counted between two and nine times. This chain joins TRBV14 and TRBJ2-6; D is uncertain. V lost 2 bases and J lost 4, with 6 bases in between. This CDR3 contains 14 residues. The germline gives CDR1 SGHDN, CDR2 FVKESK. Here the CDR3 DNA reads TGTGCCAGCAGCCAAACGACAGGGGCCAACGTCCTGACTTTC. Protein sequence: CASSQTTGANVLTF.

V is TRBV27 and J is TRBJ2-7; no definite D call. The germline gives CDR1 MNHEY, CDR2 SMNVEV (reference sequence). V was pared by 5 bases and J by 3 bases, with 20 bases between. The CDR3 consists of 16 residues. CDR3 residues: CASSPYHGSEHYEQYV. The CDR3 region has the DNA TGTGCCAGCAGTCCATACCACGGCAGCGAGCACTACGAGCAGTACGTC.

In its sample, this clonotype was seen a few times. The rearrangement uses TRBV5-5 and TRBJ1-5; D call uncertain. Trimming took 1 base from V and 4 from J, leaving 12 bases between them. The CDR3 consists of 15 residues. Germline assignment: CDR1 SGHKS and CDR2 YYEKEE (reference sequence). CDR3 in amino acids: CASSLNAGPNQPQHF. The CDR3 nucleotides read TGTGCCAGCAGCTTGAATGCCGGCCCTAATCAGCCCCAGCATTTT.

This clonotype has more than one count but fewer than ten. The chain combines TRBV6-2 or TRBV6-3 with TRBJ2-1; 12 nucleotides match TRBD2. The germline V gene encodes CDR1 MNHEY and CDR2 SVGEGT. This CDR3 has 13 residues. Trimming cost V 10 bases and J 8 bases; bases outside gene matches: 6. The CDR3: CAIASGGVDEQFF. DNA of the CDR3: TGTGCCATCGCTAGCGGGGGGGTCGATGAGCAGTTCTTC.

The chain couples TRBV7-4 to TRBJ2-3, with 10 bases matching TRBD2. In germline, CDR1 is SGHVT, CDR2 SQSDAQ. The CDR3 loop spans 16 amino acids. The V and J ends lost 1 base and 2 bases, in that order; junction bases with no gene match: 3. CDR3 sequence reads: CASSLGTSGTTDTQYF. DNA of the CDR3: TGTGCCAGCAGCTTAGGAACTAGCGGGACCACAGATACGCAGTATTTT.

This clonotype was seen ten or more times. The CDR3 region is CAGDRGGEQYF. As DNA, the CDR3 is TGTGCCGGGGACAGGGGCGGCGAGCAGTACTTC. The chain links TRBV7-8 to TRBJ2-7; 10 positions match TRBD1. The germline CDR1 and CDR2 sequences are SGHVS and FQNEAQ. Trimming removed 11 bases from V and 6 bases from J; junction bases left unmatched: 4. The CDR3 is 11 residues long.

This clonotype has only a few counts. CDR3 residues: CASTYSTDTQYF. CDR3 nucleotide sequence: TGTGCCAGCACCTATAGCACAGATACGCAGTATTTT. The chain employs TRBV7-9 and TRBJ2-3; D is ambiguous. CDR1 and CDR2 (germline): SEHNR, FQNEAQ (reference sequence). CDR3 length: 12 residues. V lost 7 bases to trimming and J lost 0 bases, with 5 bases between them.

CDR3 in DNA: TGTGCCTCCCCGGAAAACACCATATATTTT. Its translation is CASPENTIYF. The rearrangement uses TRBV15 and TRBJ1-3; D unclear. From germline, CDR1 is LNHNV and CDR2 YYDKDF (reference sequence). The germline V and J ends were trimmed by 11 bases and 6 bases, with 8 bases remaining between them. The CDR3 length is 10 residues.

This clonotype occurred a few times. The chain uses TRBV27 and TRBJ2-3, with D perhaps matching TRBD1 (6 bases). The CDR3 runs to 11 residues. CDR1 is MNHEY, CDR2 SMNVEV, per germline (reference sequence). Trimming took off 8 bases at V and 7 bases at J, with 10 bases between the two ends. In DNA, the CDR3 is TGTGCCAGCCTCCAGGGGTATACGCAGTATTTT. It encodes CASLQGYTQYF.

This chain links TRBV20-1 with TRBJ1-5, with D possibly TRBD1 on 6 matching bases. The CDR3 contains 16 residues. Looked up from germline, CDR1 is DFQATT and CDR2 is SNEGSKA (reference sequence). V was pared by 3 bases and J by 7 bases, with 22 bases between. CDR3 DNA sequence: TGCAGTGCTAGTTATCTGCGGGGGCAGGGTGACCAGCCCCAGCATTTT. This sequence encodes CSASYLRGQGDQPQHF.

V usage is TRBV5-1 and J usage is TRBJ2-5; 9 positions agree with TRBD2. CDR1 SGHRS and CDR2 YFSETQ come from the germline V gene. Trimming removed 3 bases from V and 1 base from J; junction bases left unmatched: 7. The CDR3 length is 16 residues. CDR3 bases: TGCGCCAGCAGCTCGTTAGCGGGGGCCCTCCAAGAGACCCAGTACTTC. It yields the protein CASSSLAGALQETQYF.

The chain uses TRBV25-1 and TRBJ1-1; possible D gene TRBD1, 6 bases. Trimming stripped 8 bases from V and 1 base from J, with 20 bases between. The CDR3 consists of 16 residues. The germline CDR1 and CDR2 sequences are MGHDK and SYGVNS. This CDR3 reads CASRPQNRDGNTEAFF. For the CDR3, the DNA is TGTGCCAGCCGCCCCCAAAACAGGGACGGGAACACTGAAGCTTTCTTT.

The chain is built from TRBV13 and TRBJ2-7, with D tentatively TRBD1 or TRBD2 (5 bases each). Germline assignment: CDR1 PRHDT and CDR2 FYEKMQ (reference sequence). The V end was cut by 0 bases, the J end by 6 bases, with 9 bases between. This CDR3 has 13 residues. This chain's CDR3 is CASSLGAGGEQYF. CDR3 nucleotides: TGTGCCAGCAGCTTAGGGGCTGGGGGCGAGCAGTACTTC.

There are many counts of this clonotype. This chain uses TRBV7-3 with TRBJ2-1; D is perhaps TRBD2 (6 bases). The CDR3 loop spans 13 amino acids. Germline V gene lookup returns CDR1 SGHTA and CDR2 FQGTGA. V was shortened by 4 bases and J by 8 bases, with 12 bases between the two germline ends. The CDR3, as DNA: TGTGCCAGCAGCTCAGATGCTAGCGATGAGCAGTTCTTC. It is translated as CASSSDASDEQFF.

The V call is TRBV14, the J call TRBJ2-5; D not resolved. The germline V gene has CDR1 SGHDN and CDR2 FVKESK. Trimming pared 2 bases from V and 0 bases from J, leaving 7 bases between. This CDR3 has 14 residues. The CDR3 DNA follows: TGTGCCAGCAGCCAACGGGCGTACCAAGAGACCCAGTACTTC. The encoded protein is CASSQRAYQETQYF.

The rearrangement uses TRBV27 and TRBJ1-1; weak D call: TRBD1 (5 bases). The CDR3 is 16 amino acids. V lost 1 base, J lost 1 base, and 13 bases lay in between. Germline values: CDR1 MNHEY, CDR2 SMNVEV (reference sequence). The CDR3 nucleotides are TGTGCCAGCAGTTTATTGGGTTCCAGGGCGAACACTGAAGCTTTCTTT. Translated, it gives CASSLLGSRANTEAFF.

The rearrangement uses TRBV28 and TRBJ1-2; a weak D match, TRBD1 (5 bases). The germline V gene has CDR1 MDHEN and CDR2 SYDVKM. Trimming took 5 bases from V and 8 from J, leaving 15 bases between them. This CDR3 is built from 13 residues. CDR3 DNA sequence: TGTGCCAGCAGTCCCACCGGGGCCCAGGGCTACACCTTC. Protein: CASSPTGAQGYTF.